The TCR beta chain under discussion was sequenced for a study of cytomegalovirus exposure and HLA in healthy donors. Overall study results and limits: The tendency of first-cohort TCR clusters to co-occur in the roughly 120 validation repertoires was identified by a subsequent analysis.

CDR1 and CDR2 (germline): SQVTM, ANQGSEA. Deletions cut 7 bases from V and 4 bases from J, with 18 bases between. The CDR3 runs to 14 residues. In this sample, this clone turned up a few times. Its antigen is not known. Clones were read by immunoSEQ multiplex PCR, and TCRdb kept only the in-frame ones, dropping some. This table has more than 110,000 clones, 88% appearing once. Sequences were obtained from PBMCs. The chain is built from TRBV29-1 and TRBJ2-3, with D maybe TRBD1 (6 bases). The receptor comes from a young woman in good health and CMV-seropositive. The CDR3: CSAPGGQRADTQYF. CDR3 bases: TGCAGCGCCCCTGGGGGACAAAGGGCAGATACGCAGTATTTT.